This T cell receptor beta chain was retrieved from a study of radiation and T cells in renal cell carcinoma. Measured with immunoSEQ multiplex PCR; TCRdb has only the in-frame clones, and not every one. Seen here are around 81,000 clones, approximately 80% observed once, and the top ten hold approximately 8.6%. Time point indicated: blood 4 weeks post-SBRT, at nephrectomy. This sample's treatment: 15 Gy SBRT to primary tumor, nephrectomy 4 weeks later. Nephrectomy followed 15 Gy stereotactic body radiation by 4 weeks. Germline V gene sequence: CDR1 SGHTA, CDR2 FQGNSA. The trim removed 0 bases at V and 4 bases at J, leaving 8 bases unmatched. The CDR3 is made up of 17 amino acids.

The rearrangement joins TRBV7-2 to TRBJ2-5; 10 nucleotides line up with TRBD2. The sequence derives from a man aged 45 to 65 with renal cell carcinoma. Source: blood, taken from a patient whose treatment included radiotherapy and nephrectomy. The DNA for the CDR3 is TGTGCCAGCAGCTTAGCGATGGCTAGCGGGGGTTTAGAGACCCAGTACTTC. It codes for CASSLAMASGGLETQYF.